The sequence of this T cell receptor beta chain was determined in a study of blood T cells in healthy people across ages. Trimming cost V 4 bases and J 0 bases; bases outside gene matches: 6. Germline V gene lookup returns CDR1 SGHRS and CDR2 YFSETQ. This CDR3 is built from 16 residues. Primed by a sample-barcoded 5' primer and a J-beta primer mix, a second PCR proceeded for about 7 to 12 cycles. The template-switch adaptor was a 5' adaptor with 12 random nucleotides. It tagged each cDNA molecule. Each sample yielded at least 3 million CDR3-containing paired-end reads. MiXCR, run by TCRdb on the 5' RACE reads, gives a single entry per CDR3 protein. Among roughly 1.5 million distinct CDR3 sequences listed, less than 45% were seen once. As to this clonotype: The antigen remains unidentified.

Findings and limits, study-wide: As naive T cell percentage varied, TCR beta diversity correlated strongly with it.

The receptor's source is a woman aged 18-35 years in good health. The sample comprised blood. The chain is built from TRBV5-1 and TRBJ2-7; 11 nucleotides match TRBD2. CDR3 amino acids: CASSEPSGRTSYEQYF. The CDR3 DNA is TGCGCCAGCAGCGAACCTAGCGGGAGGACCTCCTACGAGCAGTACTTC.